Each of the 25 T cell receptor beta chains below was sequenced from the same sample in a study of beta chain features in type 1 diabetes. Points from the study as a whole: Patients with Type 1 diabetes showed moderately but significantly shorter TCRB CDR3s in all four CD4+ subsets.

Investigators reverse transcribed all isolated RNA, so they sequenced expressed TCRB transcripts. Measured with immunoSEQ multiplex PCR; TCRdb has only the in-frame clones, and not every one. The sample comprises about 180,000 clones, 7.8% of which are singletons, and approximately 0.93% rests with the top ten. These receptors lack a known antigen. The specimen sequenced was central memory CD4+ T cells from blood. These receptors all stem from a woman aged 40 to 50 with type 1 diabetes.

This clone was counted between two and nine times. V and J are TRBV5-4 and TRBJ2-3; 7 positions agree with TRBD2. Trimming at V came to 6 bases and at J to 8 bases, leaving 6 bases not matched to a gene. Germline V lookup: CDR1 SGHNT, CDR2 YYREEE (reference sequence). The CDR3 sequence is 12 residues long. The CDR3 reads CASTMREGTQYF. The CDR3 DNA reads as TGTGCCAGCACCATGAGGGAGGGTACGCAGTATTTT.

This clone has ten or more counts. This chain links TRBV6-6 with TRBJ2-7; no clear D gene. The CDR3 length is 12 residues. Germline V gives CDR1 MNHNY, CDR2 SVGAGI (reference sequence). V lost 4 bases to trimming and J lost 6 bases, with 10 bases between them. For the CDR3, the DNA is TGTGCCAGCAGTTTCCTACCGGGCGAGCAGTACTTC. This encodes CASSFLPGEQYF.

V is TRBV7-2 and J is TRBJ1-5; D may be TRBD1 (5 bases). With 1 base removed from V and 6 bases from J, the gap between germline ends came to 16 bases. The CDR3 totals 16 residues. Germline V gives CDR1 SGHTA, CDR2 FQGNSA. CDR3 sequence: CASSLGAQGLGQPQHF. The CDR3 coding sequence is TGTGCCAGCAGCTTAGGAGCTCAGGGTTTAGGTCAGCCCCAGCATTTT.

This clone was detected a few times. This chain connects TRBV4-3 to TRBJ1-1, with TRBD1 as a possible D gene (5 bases). Trimming stripped 1 base from V and 0 bases from J, with 18 bases between. Germline V CDR1 and CDR2: LGHNA, YSLEER. The CDR3 sequence is 18 residues long. The CDR3 DNA reads as TGCGCCAGCAGCCAAGGCCACCTCGGCAGGGTAATGAACACTGAAGCTTTCTTT. This translates into CASSQGHLGRVMNTEAFF.

This clone was found a few times. The V call is TRBV6-1, the J call TRBJ1-2; TRBD1 matches 7 bases. This CDR3 has 13 amino acids. The J segment lost 3 bases and the V segment lost 7 bases, leaving 5 bases of the junction unmatched. Germline V gene lookup returns CDR1 MNHNS and CDR2 SASEGT. This CDR3 is CASTLTGDYGYTF. CDR3 nucleotides: TGTGCCAGCACCCTCACAGGGGACTATGGCTACACCTTC.

This clone has a handful of counts. The chain links TRBV7-8 to TRBJ2-4; no reliable D call. Per the germline V gene, CDR1 is SGHVS and CDR2 is FQNEAQ. V lost 4 bases to trimming and J lost 7 bases, with 14 bases between them. This CDR3 spans 14 amino acids. The CDR3, as DNA: TGTGCCAGCAGCTCGGATCTAGATCTCAACATTCAGTACTTC. Translating gives CASSSDLDLNIQYF. The whole variable domain, filled in from reference TRBV7-8 and TRBJ2-4, reads GAGVSQSPRYKVAKRGQDVALRCDPISGHVSLFWYQQALGQGPEFLTYFQNEAQLDKSGLPSDRFFAERPEGSVSTLKIQRTQQEDSAVYLCASSSDLDLNIQYFGAGTRLSVL.

This clone was observed a few times. The chain couples TRBV25-1 to TRBJ1-4; D is unclear. Trimming took off 5 bases at V and 6 bases at J, with 4 bases between the two ends. This CDR3 is 11 amino acids long. CDR1 and CDR2 (germline): MGHDK, SYGVNS. This CDR3 reads CASSSDEKLFF. The CDR3 DNA is TGTGCCAGCAGTTCGGATGAAAAACTGTTTTTT.

This chain joins TRBV29-1 and TRBJ2-1; D perhaps matches TRBD2 (5 bases). Germline-derived CDR1 and CDR2 are SQVTM and ANQGSEA. This CDR3 spans 15 amino acids. The V end lost 3 bases, the J end lost 2 bases, and 14 bases lay between the germline ends. CDR3 loop: CSVEGGGWTYNEQFF. The CDR3 DNA follows: TGCAGCGTTGAGGGCGGAGGTTGGACCTACAATGAGCAGTTCTTC.

CDR3 in amino acids: CASSEVGGIRAYEQYF. DNA for the CDR3: TGTGCCAGCAGCGAGGTAGGGGGAATACGGGCCTACGAGCAGTACTTC. The rearrangement joins TRBV7-2 to TRBJ2-7; possibly TRBD1 for D (6 bases). The CDR3 runs 16 residues. The germline V gene has CDR1 SGHTA and CDR2 FQGNSA. With 5 bases removed from V and 2 bases from J, the gap between germline ends came to 19 bases.

CDR3 loop: CASSYQGNQETQYF. Written as DNA, the CDR3 is TGTGCCAGCAGCTATCAGGGGAACCAAGAGACCCAGTACTTC. The V call is TRBV7-2, the J call TRBJ2-5; D possibly corresponds to TRBD1 (6 bases). Germline loops: CDR1 SGHTA, CDR2 FQGNSA. The ends were cut back, 4 bases at V and 0 bases at J, with 9 bases in the middle. The CDR3 spans 14 residues.

The chain joins TRBV4-1 to TRBJ2-5; 13 bases fit TRBD2. Germline V gene lookup returns CDR1 MGHRA and CDR2 YSYEKL. V shed 1 base and J 9 bases; nucleotides not matched to a gene: 5. The CDR3 totals 15 residues. DNA of the CDR3: TGCGCCAGCAGCCAAGGTGGGACTAGCGGGACGCCCCAGTACTTC. Translated: CASSQGGTSGTPQYF.

The chain joins TRBV4-3 to TRBJ1-4, with unresolved D. Trimming stripped 0 bases from V and 14 bases from J, with 13 bases between. This CDR3 has 13 amino acids. In germline, CDR1 is LGHNA, CDR2 YSLEER. The CDR3 DNA reads as TGCGCCAGCAGCCAAGATAGGTACAGCCCTCTGTTTTTT. Its protein is CASSQDRYSPLFF.

This clone was observed a few times. The chain links TRBV6-5 to TRBJ2-1; unclear D gene. Germline V CDR1 and CDR2: MNHEY, SVGAGI. Trimming took 5 bases from V and 7 from J, leaving 9 bases between them. This CDR3 spans 12 amino acids. CDR3 sequence reads: CASSTLRNEQFF. CDR3 DNA sequence: TGTGCCAGCAGTACGTTGAGGAATGAGCAGTTCTTC.

This clone was seen a handful of times. This chain links TRBV11-2 with TRBJ1-2, with 7 bases matching TRBD1. Germline V gene data show CDR1 as SGHAT and CDR2 as FQNNGV. The CDR3 sequence is 15 residues long. The V gene end was trimmed by 2 bases and the J gene end by 2 bases; junction bases not matched to a gene: 5. The CDR3 region has the DNA TGTGCCAGCAGCTTAAACAGGGGTTGGAACTATGGCTACACCTTC. It specifies CASSLNRGWNYGYTF. The full variable domain, rest sourced from reference TRBV11-2 and TRBJ1-2, is EAGVAQSPRYKIIEKRQSVAFWCNPISGHATLYWYQQILGQGPKLLIQFQNNGVVDDSQLPKDRFSAERLKGVDSTLKIQPAKLEDSAVYLCASSLNRGWNYGYTFGSGTRLTVV.

The chain joins TRBV19 to TRBJ1-3; TRBD1 matches 7 bases. J gave up 2 bases and V 6 bases, and 7 bases lay outside the gene matches. Germline-derived CDR1 and CDR2 are LNHDA and SQIVND (reference sequence). The CDR3 loop spans 15 amino acids. The CDR3 protein is CASRVGQHTGNTIYF. CDR3 DNA sequence: TGTGCCAGTAGAGTGGGACAGCATACTGGAAACACCATATATTTT.

V is TRBV18 and J is TRBJ2-6; 7 bases fit TRBD1. The CDR3 is made up of 19 amino acids. CDR1 and CDR2 from the germline V gene are KGHSH and LQKENI. The V gene end was trimmed by 3 bases and the J gene end by 0 bases; junction bases not matched to a gene: 11. The CDR3 region has the DNA TGTGCCAGCTCACCTCTTCTAATGACAGGGAGCTCTGGGGCCAACGTCCTGACTTTC. This translates into CASSPLLMTGSSGANVLTF.

This clone was counted between two and nine times. This CDR3 reads CASSSGLAGYNEQFF. The DNA for the CDR3 is TGTGCCAGCAGCTCGGGACTAGCGGGTTACAATGAGCAGTTCTTC. This chain links TRBV7-2 with TRBJ2-1; TRBD2 matches at 12 bases. The CDR3 spans 15 residues. V dropped 4 bases and J dropped 4; count of bases not matched to a gene: 2. Germline loops: CDR1 SGHTA, CDR2 FQGNSA.

The chain recombines TRBV19 with TRBJ2-6, with 8 bases fitting TRBD1. Trimming took 6 bases from V and 3 from J; bases not matched to a gene: 4. The CDR3 runs 15 residues. In germline, CDR1 is LNHDA, CDR2 SQIVND (reference sequence). Here the CDR3 reads CASSSTGVGANVLTF. CDR3 coding DNA: TGTGCCAGTAGCTCGACAGGGGTTGGGGCCAACGTCCTGACTTTC. Looking up the rest from reference TRBV19 and TRBJ2-6 gives the full variable domain: DGGITQSPKYLFRKEGQNVTLSCEQNLNHDAMYWYRQDPGQGLRLIYYSQIVNDFQKGDIAEGYSVSREKKESFPLTVTSAQKNPTAFYLCASSSTGVGANVLTFGAGSRLTVL.

This clone was detected only a few times. The V call is TRBV5-4, the J call TRBJ2-2; 10 bases agree with TRBD2. Germline CDR1 and CDR2: SGHNT and YYREEE (reference sequence). The CDR3 is 15 residues long. V lost 4 bases, J lost 5 bases, and 5 bases stayed unmatched. CDR3 in DNA: TGTGCCAGCAGCCCTAGCGGGAGTTTGACCGGGGAGCTGTTTTTT. Translation gives CASSPSGSLTGELFF. The complete variable domain, with remaining parts taken from reference TRBV5-4 and TRBJ2-2, reads ETGVTQSPTHLIKTRGQQVTLRCSSQSGHNTVSWYQQALGQGPQFIFQYYREEENGRGNFPPRFSGLQFPNYSSELNVNALELDDSALYLCASSPSGSLTGELFFGEGSRLTVL.

This clone was observed a handful of times. This chain joins TRBV4-3 and TRBJ2-2; 7 bases fit TRBD2. The CDR3 runs 15 residues. The V segment lost 3 bases and the J segment 4 bases; nucleotides outside the gene matches: 5. CDR1 is LGHNA and CDR2 is YSLEER in the germline V gene. CDR3 loop: CASSQGGILTGELFF. The CDR3 region has the DNA TGCGCCAGCAGCCAGGGGGGGATACTCACCGGGGAGCTGTTTTTT.

This chain links TRBV28 with TRBJ2-7, with no clear D. Germline CDR1 is MDHEN and CDR2 is SYDVKM. The CDR3 has 12 amino acids. Trimming shortened V by 6 bases and J by 0 bases, and 6 bases separated the two germline ends. CDR3 residues: CASRRDSYEQYF. CDR3 DNA: TGTGCCAGCAGACGAGACTCCTACGAGCAGTACTTC.

This clone was counted ten times or more. The chain couples TRBV29-1 to TRBJ1-2; 7 positions agree with TRBD1. Germline V gene sequence: CDR1 SQVTM, CDR2 ANQGSEA. The CDR3 contains 12 residues. Trimming removed 3 bases from V and 8 bases from J; junction bases left unmatched: 6. CDR3 sequence reads: CSVDVTGNGYTF. CDR3 bases: TGCAGCGTTGACGTGACAGGGAACGGCTACACCTTC.

This clone was seen a few times. The chain is built from TRBV20-1 and TRBJ2-5; D unresolved. Germline assignment: CDR1 DFQATT and CDR2 SNEGSKA (reference sequence). The CDR3 length is 11 residues. The V end was cut by 3 bases, the J end by 4 bases, with 6 bases between. This CDR3 reads CSASRLETQYF. CDR3 coding DNA: TGCAGTGCTAGCCGACTAGAGACCCAGTACTTC.

The chain joins TRBV27 to TRBJ2-3, with unresolved D. The CDR3 runs to 12 residues. Germline lookup yields CDR1 MNHEY and CDR2 SMNVEV (reference sequence). V dropped 10 bases and J dropped 5 bases, with 13 bases sitting between them. In DNA, the CDR3 is TGTGCCACCCCTAGTCGGGTAGATACGCAGTATTTT. Translating gives CATPSRVDTQYF.

V is TRBV15 and J is TRBJ2-3; 11 positions agree with TRBD2. The CDR3 runs to 16 residues. The V segment lost 1 base and the J segment 5 bases; nucleotides outside the gene matches: 5. Germline assignment: CDR1 LNHNV and CDR2 YYDKDF (reference sequence). The CDR3 nucleotides are TGTGCCACCAGCAGAGGTAGCGGGGGGGCGGGAGATACGCAGTATTTT. The encoded protein is CATSRGSGGAGDTQYF. Full variable domain (remainder filled in from reference TRBV15 and TRBJ2-3): DAMVIQNPRYQVTQFGKPVTLSCSQTLNHNVMYWYQQKSSQAPKLLFHYYDKDFNNEADTPDNFQSRRPNTSFCFLDIRSPGLGDTAMYLCATSRGSGGAGDTQYFGPGTRLTVL.